This TCR beta chain was captured by sequencing in a study of CD8 T cells in ankylosing spondylitis. Unmatched junction bases numbered 9, after V lost 0 bases and J lost 7 bases. Germline V gene lookup returns CDR1 KGHSH and CDR2 LQKENI. CDR3 length: 17 amino acids. TCRdb reprocessed the 5' RACE reads with MiXCR, giving one entry per CDR3 protein. The profile shows 250,000 to 350,000 distinct CDR3 sequences, around 20% of them singletons. This clonotype was detected a few times. This receptor was identified in a male donor with ankylosing spondylitis or in good health (not recorded which). The chain recombines TRBV18 with TRBJ2-1; 10 bases fit TRBD2. The source material was blood, either unsorted or a sorted T cell fraction (not recorded which). The CDR3 is CASSPPRILAGVNEQFF. The CDR3 DNA reads as TGTGCCAGCTCACCACCGAGGATCCTAGCGGGAGTAAATGAGCAGTTCTTC.